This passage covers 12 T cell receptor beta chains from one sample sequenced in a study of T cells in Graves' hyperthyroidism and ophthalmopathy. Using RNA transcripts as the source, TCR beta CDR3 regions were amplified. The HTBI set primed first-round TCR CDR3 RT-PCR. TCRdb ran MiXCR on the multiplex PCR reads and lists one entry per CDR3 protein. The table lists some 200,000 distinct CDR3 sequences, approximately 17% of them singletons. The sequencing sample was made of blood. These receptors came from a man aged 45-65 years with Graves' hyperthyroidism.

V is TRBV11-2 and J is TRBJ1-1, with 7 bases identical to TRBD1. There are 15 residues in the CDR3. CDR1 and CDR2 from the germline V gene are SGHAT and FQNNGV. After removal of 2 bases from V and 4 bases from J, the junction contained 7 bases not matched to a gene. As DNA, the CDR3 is TGTGCCAGCAGCTTACAAGGGGGCGGGGGCACTGAAGCTTTCTTT. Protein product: CASSLQGGGGTEAFF.

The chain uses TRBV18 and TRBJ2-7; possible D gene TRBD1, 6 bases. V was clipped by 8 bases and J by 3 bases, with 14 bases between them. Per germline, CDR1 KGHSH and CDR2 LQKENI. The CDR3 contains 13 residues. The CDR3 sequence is CASSEGVLYEQYF. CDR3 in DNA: TGTGCCAGCAGCGAGGGGGTACTCTACGAGCAGTACTTC. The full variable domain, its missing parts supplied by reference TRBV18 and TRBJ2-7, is NAGVMQNPRHLVRRRGQEARLRCSPMKGHSHVYWYRQLPEEGLKFMVYLQKENIIDESGMPKERFSAEFPKEGPSILRIQQVVRGDSAAYFCASSEGVLYEQYFGPGTRLTVT.

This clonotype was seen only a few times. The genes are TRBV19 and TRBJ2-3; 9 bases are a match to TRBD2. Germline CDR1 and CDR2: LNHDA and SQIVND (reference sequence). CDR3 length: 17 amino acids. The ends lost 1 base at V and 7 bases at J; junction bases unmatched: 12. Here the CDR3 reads CASSIGRSSGRPHTQYF. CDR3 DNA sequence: TGTGCCAGTAGTATAGGTCGGAGTAGCGGGAGACCCCATACGCAGTATTTT.

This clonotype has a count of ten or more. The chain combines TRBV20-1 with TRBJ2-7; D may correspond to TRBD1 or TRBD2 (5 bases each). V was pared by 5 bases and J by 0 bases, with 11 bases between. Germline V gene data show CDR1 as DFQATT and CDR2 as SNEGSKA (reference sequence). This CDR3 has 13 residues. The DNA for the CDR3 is TGCAGTGCTTTAGGGGAGAGCTCCTACGAGCAGTACTTC. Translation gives CSALGESSYEQYF.

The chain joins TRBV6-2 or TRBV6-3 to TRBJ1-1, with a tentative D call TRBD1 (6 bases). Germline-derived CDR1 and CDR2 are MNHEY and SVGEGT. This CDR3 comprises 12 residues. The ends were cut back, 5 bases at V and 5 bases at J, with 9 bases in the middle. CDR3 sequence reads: CASSQQGTEAFF. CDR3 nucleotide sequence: TGTGCCAGCAGTCAACAGGGAACTGAAGCTTTCTTT.

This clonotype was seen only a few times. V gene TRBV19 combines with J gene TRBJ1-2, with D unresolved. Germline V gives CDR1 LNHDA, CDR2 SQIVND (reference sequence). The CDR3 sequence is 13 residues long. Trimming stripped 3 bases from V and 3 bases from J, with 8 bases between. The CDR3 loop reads CASSINGYYGYTF. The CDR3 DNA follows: TGTGCCAGTAGTATTAATGGGTACTATGGCTACACCTTC.

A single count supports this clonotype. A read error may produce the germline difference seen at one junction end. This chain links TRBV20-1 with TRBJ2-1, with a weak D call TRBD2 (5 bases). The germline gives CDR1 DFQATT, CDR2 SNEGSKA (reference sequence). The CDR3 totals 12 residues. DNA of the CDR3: TGCAGTACTAGAGTGGCAAGGACTGAGCAGTTCTTC. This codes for CSTRVARTEQFF.

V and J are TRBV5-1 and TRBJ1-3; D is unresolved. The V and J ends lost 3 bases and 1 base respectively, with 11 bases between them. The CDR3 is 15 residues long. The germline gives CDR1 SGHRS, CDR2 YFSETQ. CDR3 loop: CASSSEGGSGNTIYF. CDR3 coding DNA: TGCGCCAGCAGCTCGGAAGGAGGATCTGGAAACACCATATATTTT.

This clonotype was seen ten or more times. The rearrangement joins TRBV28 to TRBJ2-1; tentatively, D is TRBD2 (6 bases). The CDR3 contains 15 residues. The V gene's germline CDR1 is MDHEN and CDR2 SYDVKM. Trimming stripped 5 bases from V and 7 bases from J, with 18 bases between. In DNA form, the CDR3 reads TGTGCCAGCAGTCCACGGGACGGGAGTAGAAATGAGCAGTTCTTC. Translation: CASSPRDGSRNEQFF. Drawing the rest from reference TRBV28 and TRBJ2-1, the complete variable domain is DVKVTQSSRYLVKRTGEKVFLECVQDMDHENMFWYRQDPGLGLRLIYFSYDVKMKEKGDIPEGYSVSREKKERFSLILESASTNQTSMYLCASSPRDGSRNEQFFGPGTRLTVL.

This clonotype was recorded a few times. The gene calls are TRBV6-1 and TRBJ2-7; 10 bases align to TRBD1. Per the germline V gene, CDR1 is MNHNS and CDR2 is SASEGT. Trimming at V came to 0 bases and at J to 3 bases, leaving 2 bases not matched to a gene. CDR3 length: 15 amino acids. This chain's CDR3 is CASSEATGGFYEQYF. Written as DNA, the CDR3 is TGTGCCAGCAGTGAAGCGACAGGGGGCTTCTACGAGCAGTACTTC.

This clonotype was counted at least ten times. The DNA of the CDR3 is TGTGCCAGCAGTTTGACAGTCCATAGCAATCAGCCCCAGCATTTT. Encoded protein: CASSLTVHSNQPQHF. The chain recombines TRBV6-2 or TRBV6-3 with TRBJ1-5; TRBD1 is a possible D gene (5 bases). Trimming left V 4 bases short and J 0 bases short, with 10 bases between. Germline CDR1 reads MNHEY; CDR2 reads SVGEGT. There are 15 residues in the CDR3.

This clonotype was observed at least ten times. For the CDR3, the DNA is TGTGCCAGCAGAGGGGGGATTGAGCAGTTCTTC. Its translation: CASRGGIEQFF. The rearrangement uses TRBV28 and TRBJ2-1, with D perhaps matching TRBD1 or TRBD2 (6 bases each). This CDR3 region has 11 residues. With 6 bases removed from V and 9 bases from J, the gap between germline ends came to 9 bases. CDR1 MDHEN and CDR2 SYDVKM come from the germline V gene.